This T cell receptor (beta chain) is drawn from a study of cytomegalovirus exposure and HLA in healthy donors (dated by TCRdb to about 2017). Broadly, across the study: An earlier analysis of 587 of the donors reported about 300 Gb of sequence data and 117 million unique TCR beta sequences obtained from about 180 million T cells. Roughly 300 gigabases of sequencing data and tens of millions of unique TCR sequences were included in an early release covering around 650 HLA-typed donors. Of the approximately 400 genotyped donors, roughly 80% were placed in the genetic ancestry cluster associated with self-reported Caucasian donors. The aim of the study was to test whether cataloging public T cell receptors could identify signatures of past pathogen exposure. The T cell repertoires of 666 subjects were profiled by immunosequencing and related to cytomegalovirus serostatus. A separate validation cohort of more than 100 different subjects was used in addition to the approximately 700-subject first cohort. To predict cytomegalovirus infection status, the study brought together high-throughput TCR immunosequencing, statistical association of individual TCRs with disease status, and machine learning. To study patterns of TCR occurrence, a later analysis re-analyzed previously published TCR beta repertoires from more than 550 donors and added high-resolution HLA genotyping. Rather than drawing on any new phenotypic data, the later analysis identified candidate immune exposures from TCR beta sequences and the way those sequences occurred across donors. An earlier analysis of 450 to 750 of the donors used high-throughput TCR beta sequencing to judge whether each TCR beta V gene segment behaved as functional or pseudogenic. Alongside the repertoire data, information on donor age, sex, ethnicity and CMV serostatus was compiled. In a later genetic analysis, genome-wide SNP genotypes for about three fifths of the 666 donors were used, and that subset was treated as a discovery cohort. All discovery cohort repertoires had been generated using a single sequencing platform. Class I and class II HLA loci were covered by the typing at four-digit resolution. The number of donors typed differed by locus, with roughly 629-640 for A, B, C, DRB1 and DQB1, more than 500 for DQA1, about 610 for DPA1, and approximately 470 for DPB1. Several DR-DQ haplotypes were handled as single units for association and clustering because linkage in the cohort was strong. Among around 400 genotyped donors of the cohort, an average of about 240,000 unique TCR beta nucleotide sequences were sequenced per donor, roughly a sixth of them non-productive.

Results the study describes overall, beyond this receptor: A further reported finding was that TCR beta sequences accurately predicted the HLA-A and HLA-B alleles for most subjects in the first cohort. HLA typing was unavailable for some donors at each locus, so association tests used only the typed subset. The presence/absence analyses assumed that sequencing depth was roughly uniform across donors, and that assumption may not be true. V-gene and J-gene trimming of TCR beta chains was associated with a missense DCLRE1C variant in a later genetic analysis, and the association was replicated in an independent cohort. A later genetic analysis reported fewer N-insertions in productive TCRs among donors in an Asian-associated ancestry cluster than the roughly 690-donor mean. A later analysis found that HLA-associated TCR beta chains were more clonally expanded and had lower generation probabilities than equally common non-associated chains. In a later analysis, several top co-occurrence clusters were reported to appear linked to parvovirus B19, influenza, CMV and Epstein-Barr virus. In a later analysis, TCR association rates were found to vary across HLA loci, with the most associated TCRs seen for DRB1 alleles and the fewest for HLA-C alleles. Some IMGT-functional V segments, including TRBV6-2 and TRBV6-3, could not be told apart with the 87-base-pair reads, so those segments were excluded. Cytomegalovirus status was reported to be diagnosed by the classifier with high specificity and sensitivity in both the original and validation cohorts. Correlated functional status among segregating V segments might be attributable to linkage disequilibrium, but an unknown experimental factor could not be ruled out. Assigning TCR associations to individual alleles was difficult when HLA alleles, especially DR and DQ, strongly co-occurred. Three of the identified cytomegalovirus-associated TCR beta chains were confirmed in vitro to be specific for cytomegalovirus antigens. Because counts were too low, seventeen rarely observed V segments, including chromosome 9 orphons, were excluded from the earlier analysis of roughly 580 of the donors. The sequencing pipeline was judged likely to have produced a cluster of highly shared sequence variants as a technical artifact. Broadly in line with IMGT annotations, most TCR beta V segments showed up in productive rearrangements about 87% or about 30% of the time in an earlier analysis of several hundred of the donors. Most TCR sequences were observed very rarely across donors, whereas some public TCRs were present in many individuals. The cohort was sequenced for TCR beta chains only, and without alpha or paired-chain data the features that could be detected were limited. In a later analysis, 16,951 TCR beta sequences were associated with specific HLA alleles at a false discovery rate of 0.05. It was suggested by the authors that the approach could potentially be generalized to other disease states and immunological phenotypes. For the cohort, immune exposure information was limited to CMV serostatus. The study gave a list of some 150 TCR beta chains associated with cytomegalovirus. A later analysis found that most CMV-associated TCR beta chains appeared HLA-restricted, with HLA associations seemingly driven largely by CMV exposure.

The cohort was made up of about 610 healthy bone marrow donors. At the time of sampling, all cohort members were nominally healthy, though unrecorded immune exposures were likely present. The donor tested CMV seronegative and was one of the 352 seronegative cohort members. A peripheral blood sample was collected from each donor, and TCR beta sequencing was performed on peripheral blood mononuclear cells. Genomic DNA extraction from the blood cell samples was performed with the Qiagen DNeasy Blood Extraction Kit. Library preparation was by the immunoSEQ multiplex PCR assay. A mixture of 60 forward primers for TCR Vbeta segments and 13 reverse primers for TCR Jbeta segments was used in the multiplex PCR. Amplification of the CDR3 region of rearranged TCR beta genes was performed with a multiplex PCR assay on genomic DNA. The amplified TCR beta libraries were sequenced on the Illumina HiSeq System as 87-base-pair reads. As for the original processing: In a later analysis, tens of millions of unique TCR beta chains were counted across the 500 to 700 repertoires, and around 10 million of these chains were shared by at least two donors. To remove PCR and sequencing errors, raw reads were error-corrected and collapsed into unique sequences using a nearest-neighbor algorithm that merged closely related sequences. CDR3 sequences were aligned to IMGT reference sequences to assign V, D and J gene segments. For a sequence to be retained, a match of at least six nucleotides to both a V gene segment and a J gene segment was required. A rearrangement counted as productive if the CDR3 had no stop codons and remained in frame with V and J, and every other rearrangement counted as non-productive. Following IMGT convention, CDR3 was defined as the stretch from the second conserved V-encoded cysteine to the conserved J-encoded phenylalanine. The earlier analysis of fewer than 700 of the donors excluded sequences that lacked an unambiguous match to a single V gene segment. In an earlier analysis of a few hundred of the donors, V segments were called functional above 56.7% productive rearrangements and were called segregating when the between-donor standard deviation exceeded 5%. A statistical classification framework was built for diagnosing cytomegalovirus status from the catalog of TCR beta chain sequences. In a later analysis, TCR nucleotide sequences were compared against IMGT/GENE-DB human TR gene sequences so that V and J genes could be assigned. In a later analysis, CDR3 sequences and most-parsimonious VDJ recombination scenarios were assigned using the TCRdist pipeline. A later analysis defined each TCR beta chain by its CDR3 amino acid sequence plus V-gene family, and excluded reads lacking a unique V-gene family. As a way to deal with suspected cross-contamination and a sequencing artifact, a later analysis dropped approximately 570 nucleotide sequences that were highly shared and had low generation probability. In a later analysis, a clonal expansion index was calculated for each public chain from normalized within-repertoire ranks of inferred template counts. A later analysis computed generation probabilities with a VDJ recombination model fitted to out-of-frame rearrangements, and checked the results against IGoR. A later analysis scored TCR-TCR, TCR-HLA and TCR-CMV co-occurrence with hypergeometric tests, applying a repertoire-size bias correction to TCR pairs. False discovery rates were estimated in a later analysis by permuting HLA or CMV assignments 20 times. In a later analysis, co-occurring TCRs were grouped with DBSCAN, and TCRdist sequence similarity was added when clustering was performed within HLA-allele-positive subsets. For co-occurrence clustering, repertoires with fewer than 30,000 or more than 120,000 public chains were excluded, along with a handful of repertoires with anomalous nucleotide sharing. In TCRdb, the immuneACCESS table is reduced to in-frame sequences with V and J assigned. These tables do not hold every clone; where another copy was compared, an unresolved V gene accounts for under half, and the others remain unexplained. V and J calls and clone size are those listed in that table; D and trimming were worked out from the DNA. The sample table lists 70,000 to 80,000 clones, approximately 78% of them with a count of one. The leading ten clones occupy 1.9% of the sample.

The CDR3, from cysteine to phenylalanine, totals 15 residues. Only the CDR3 part of the read is kept: 45 bases, read in frame from the first base. CDR1 is given as SGHTA and CDR2 as FQGNSA, both from the germline V gene. Trimming accounts for 1 base at V and 3 bases at J, while the number of junction bases matched to no gene is 6. On this clone itself: This clone's antigen is unknown. No clone much larger than this one lies a single base away; base qualities are absent.

Rearrangement joined TRBV7-2 to TRBJ2-7; TRBD1 aligns with 7 central bases. Sequencing input: PBMCs. The receptor was isolated from a man aged 18 to 35 in good health and CMV-seronegative. In nucleotide form, the sequence is TGTGCCAGCAGCTTAGACCCGGGACAGAACTACGAGCAGTACTTC. This gives the protein CASSLDPGQNYEQYF.